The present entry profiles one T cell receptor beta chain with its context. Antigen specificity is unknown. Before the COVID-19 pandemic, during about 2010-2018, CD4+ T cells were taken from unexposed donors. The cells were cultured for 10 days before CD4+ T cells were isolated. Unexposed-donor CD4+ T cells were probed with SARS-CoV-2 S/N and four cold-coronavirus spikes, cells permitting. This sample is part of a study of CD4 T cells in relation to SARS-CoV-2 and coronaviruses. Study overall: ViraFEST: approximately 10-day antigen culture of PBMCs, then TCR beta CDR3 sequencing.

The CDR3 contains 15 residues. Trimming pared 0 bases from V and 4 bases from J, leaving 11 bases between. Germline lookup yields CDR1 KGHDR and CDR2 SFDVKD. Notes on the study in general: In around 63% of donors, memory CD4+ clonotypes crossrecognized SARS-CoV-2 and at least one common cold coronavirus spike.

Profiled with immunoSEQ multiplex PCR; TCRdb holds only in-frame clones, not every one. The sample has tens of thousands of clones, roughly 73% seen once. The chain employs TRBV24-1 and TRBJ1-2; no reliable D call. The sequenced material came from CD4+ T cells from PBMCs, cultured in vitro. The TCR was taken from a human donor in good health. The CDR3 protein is CATSDLLQNTYGYTF. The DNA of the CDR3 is TGTGCCACCAGTGATTTGTTACAGAACACCTATGGCTACACCTTC.